These T cell receptor beta chains were read from a single sample in a study of blood T cell repertoires in COVID-19. TCRdb's copy holds only in-frame clones and misses some; the assay was immunoSEQ multiplex PCR. The data show hundreds of thousands of clones, with 83% seen just once and less than 4% held by the top ten. The sequencing sample was made of PBMCs or T cells enriched from blood (not recorded which). These receptors originate from a woman aged 40 to 49 who had been exposed to COVID-19. Each CDR3 is given with its conserved first and last residue. Fields, in order: J gene, clone size, V gene, D gene, CDR3 protein, CDR3 DNA. D genes are given only for firm matches. Part of the rows lack a size; the others show once, few, many or a class for expanded clones.

>TRBJ1-4|-|TRBV27|TRBD1
CASSLAGGFEKLFF
TGTGCCAGCAGTTTAGCAGGGGGCTTTGAAAAACTGTTTTTT
>TRBJ2-3|-|TRBV7-7|-
CASSLASGSTDTQYF
TGTGCCAGCAGCTTAGCTAGCGGAAGCACAGATACGCAGTATTTT
>TRBJ1-2|-|TRBV28|TRBD1
CASSPDRYYGYTF
TGTGCCAGCAGCCCGGACAGGTACTATGGCTACACCTTC
>TRBJ1-4|-|TRBV19|-
CASMGRDRPNEKLFF
TGTGCCAGTATGGGGCGAGACAGACCTAATGAAAAACTGTTTTTT
>TRBJ2-5|few|TRBV3-1/TRBV3-2|TRBD2
CASSQGLAGGDIEEETQYF
TGTGCCAGCAGCCAAGGACTAGCGGGGGGGGACATCGAAGAAGAGACCCAGTACTTC
>TRBJ1-3|few|TRBV28|TRBD1
CASSLLQGPGNTIYF
TGTGCCAGCAGTTTACTACAGGGGCCTGGAAACACCATATATTTT
>TRBJ2-7|-|TRBV27|TRBD1
CASSLGTGGNEQYF
TGTGCCAGCAGTCTCGGGACAGGGGGCAACGAGCAGTACTTC
>TRBJ1-6|-|TRBV6-5|TRBD1
CASTLTGVGNSPLHF
TGTGCCAGCACCCTGACAGGGGTTGGGAATTCACCCCTCCACTTT
>TRBJ1-6|-|TRBV10-2|-
CASSDARVKRNDNSPLHF
TGCGCCAGCAGTGATGCCAGGGTTAAGAGGAACGATAATTCACCCCTCCACTTT
>TRBJ1-4|once|TRBV28|-
CASSPSGYKEKLFF
TGTGCCAGCAGTCCATCAGGGTATAAGGAAAAACTGTTTTTT
>TRBJ2-1|-|TRBV7-9|-
CASSLELGGGIGIAGFF
TGTGCCAGCAGCTTGGAGTTAGGAGGCGGGATTGGCATCGCGGGGTTCTTC
>TRBJ2-7|-|TRBV12-3/TRBV12-4|-
CASSLRQGYEQYF
TGTGCCAGCAGTTTAAGGCAGGGCTACGAGCAGTACTTC
>TRBJ1-1|-|TRBV19|-
CASSITSDFPAEAFF
TGTGCCAGTAGTATAACCTCGGACTTTCCGGCTGAGGCTTTCTTT
>TRBJ2-2|-|TRBV5-6|TRBD1
CASSLKDRETGELFF
TGTGCCAGCAGCTTGAAGGACAGGGAAACCGGGGAGCTGTTTTTT
>TRBJ1-1|-|TRBV2|TRBD1
CASSGQGRTEAFF
TGTGCCAGCAGCGGACAGGGTAGGACTGAAGCTTTCTTT
>TRBJ2-6|-|TRBV7-9|TRBD1
CASSLGQGLRSGANVLTF
TGTGCCAGCAGCCTGGGACAGGGATTACGCTCTGGGGCCAACGTCCTGACTTTC
>TRBJ2-2|-|TRBV11-2|-
CASSPGRGGTGELFF
TGTGCCAGCAGCCCGGGCCGGGGTGGCACCGGGGAGCTGTTTTTT
>TRBJ1-1|-|TRBV19|-
CASRARDMNTEAFF
TGTGCCAGTAGAGCCAGGGACATGAACACTGAAGCTTTCTTT
>TRBJ2-1|few|TRBV3-1/TRBV3-2|-
CASSQDGDSSYNEQFF
TGTGCCAGCAGCCAAGATGGAGACTCCTCCTACAATGAGCAGTTCTTC
>TRBJ1-4|-|TRBV5-1|-
CASSLDGPTNEKLFF
TGCGCCAGCAGCTTGGATGGGCCAACTAATGAAAAACTGTTTTTT
>TRBJ2-7|few|TRBV27|TRBD1
CASSSLGQSSHEQYF
TGTGCCAGCAGTTCCCTGGGACAGTCTTCCCACGAGCAGTACTTC
>TRBJ2-7|-|TRBV10-2|TRBD2
CASSEPSGGTYEQYF
TGCGCCAGCAGTGAACCTAGCGGGGGGACCTACGAGCAGTACTTC
>TRBJ2-1|-|TRBV29-1|-
CSVETSGGVWFF
TGCAGCGTTGAAACCTCCGGCGGGGTATGGTTCTTC
>TRBJ2-4|-|TRBV13|-
CASSSGRVKNIQYF
TGTGCCAGCAGCTCTGGTCGCGTCAAAAACATTCAGTACTTC
>TRBJ2-1|once|TRBV4-1|TRBD2
CASSPQAGGAAGEQFF
TGCGCCAGCAGCCCCCAGGCGGGGGGGGCCGCCGGTGAGCAGTTCTTC
>TRBJ1-4|-|TRBV29-1|-
CSVVGRTAATNEKLFF
TGCAGCGTTGTGGGACGGACAGCAGCAACTAATGAAAAACTGTTTTTT
>TRBJ1-1|-|TRBV25-1|TRBD1
CASSTDRGSRAFF
TGTGCCAGCAGTACTGACAGGGGATCAAGAGCTTTCTTT
>TRBJ1-6|-|TRBV28|TRBD1
CASLTGRFDSPLHF
TGTGCCAGCCTGACAGGGCGCTTTGATTCACCCCTCCACTTT
>TRBJ1-4|-|TRBV9|TRBD1
CASSVGQGNEKLFF
TGTGCCAGCAGCGTCGGACAGGGTAATGAAAAACTGTTTTTT
>TRBJ2-1|-|TRBV4-1|-
CASSQEGRSGDNEQFF
TGCGCCAGCAGCCAAGAGGGCAGAAGTGGCGACAATGAGCAGTTCTTC
>TRBJ1-4|-|TRBV5-1|-
CASSLGRGGDEKLFF
TGCGCCAGCAGCTTGGGTCGGGGAGGGGATGAAAAACTGTTTTTT
>TRBJ1-6|-|TRBV9|TRBD1
CASSVEGQGDSPLHF
TGTGCCAGCAGCGTAGAGGGCCAGGGGGATTCACCCCTCCACTTT
>TRBJ2-3|-|TRBV25-1|-
CASSPSRLGGQYF
TGTGCCAGCAGCCCCAGCCGACTAGGAGGGCAGTATTTT
>TRBJ1-4|-|TRBV5-1|-
CASSLDSLHEKLFF
TGCGCCAGCAGCTTGGACAGTCTCCATGAAAAACTGTTTTTT
>TRBJ1-2|-|TRBV30|-
CAWSSRSYTF
TGTGCCTGGAGTTCCAGGAGCTACACCTTC
>TRBJ2-1|few|TRBV4-2|TRBD2
CASSQELAGGLRWFF
TGTGCCAGCAGCCAAGAACTAGCGGGGGGGCTTCGGTGGTTCTTC
>TRBJ1-5|-|TRBV7-2|TRBD1
CASSLEGWRTGGFNQPQHF
TGTGCCAGCAGCTTAGAAGGGTGGCGGACAGGGGGATTCAATCAGCCCCAGCATTTT
>TRBJ2-1|-|TRBV27|TRBD1
CATLDRGYNEQFF
TGTGCCACCTTGGACAGGGGCTACAATGAGCAGTTCTTC
>TRBJ2-1|-|TRBV6-5|TRBD2
CASSYTSGEYNEQFF
TGTGCCAGCAGTTACACTAGCGGGGAATACAATGAGCAGTTCTTC
>TRBJ1-5|-|TRBV7-2|TRBD1
CASSSEGTVSNQPQHF
TGTGCCAGCAGCTCCGAGGGGACAGTTAGCAATCAGCCCCAGCATTTT
>TRBJ2-5|-|TRBV4-1|TRBD2
CASSQDIAGAVQETQYF
TGCGCCAGCAGCCAGGATATAGCGGGGGCCGTCCAAGAGACCCAGTACTTC
>TRBJ1-2|-|TRBV4-3|-
CASSQDQAGTNYGYTF
TGCGCCAGCAGCCAAGATCAGGCAGGGACTAACTATGGCTACACCTTC
>TRBJ2-5|-|TRBV24-1|TRBD2
CATSGRGGQETQYF
TGTGCCACCAGTGGCCGGGGGGGCCAAGAGACCCAGTACTTC
>TRBJ1-1|-|TRBV7-9|-
CASSPPGDRLNTEAFF
TGTGCCAGCAGCCCCCCGGGGGATCGATTGAACACTGAAGCTTTCTTT
>TRBJ2-3|-|TRBV28|-
CASSLFADASDTQYF
TGTGCCAGCAGTTTATTTGCGGATGCATCAGATACGCAGTATTTT
>TRBJ1-1|few|TRBV5-4|TRBD1
CASSPDRPGTNTEAFF
TGTGCCAGCAGCCCGGACAGGCCCGGGACGAACACTGAAGCTTTCTTT
>TRBJ2-7|-|TRBV19|-
CASTSNSDSYEQYF
TGTGCCAGCACCTCCAACTCCGATTCCTACGAGCAGTACTTC
>TRBJ1-5|-|TRBV28|-
CASSYEIYRITVQNSNQPQHF
TGTGCCAGCAGCTACGAGATCTACCGGATCACCGTACAGAATAGCAATCAGCCCCAGCATTTT
>TRBJ2-7|-|TRBV27|-
CASSLAGVRGEQYF
TGTGCCAGCAGTTTGGCAGGGGTAAGGGGCGAGCAGTACTTC
>TRBJ2-1|few|TRBV7-9|TRBD2
CASSPGLAGAAYNEQFF
TGTGCCAGCAGCCCGGGACTAGCGGGGGCCGCGTACAATGAGCAGTTCTTC
>TRBJ1-3|-|TRBV7-6|-
CASSSGTSGNTIYF
TGTGCCAGCAGCTCGGGAACCTCTGGAAACACCATATATTTT
>TRBJ1-5|-|TRBV19|-
CASSLTGTSLQPQHF
TGTGCCAGTAGCCTGACCGGGACATCCCTTCAGCCCCAGCATTTT
>TRBJ1-2|-|TRBV4-2|-
CASSQDRRPPGGYTF
TGTGCCAGCAGCCAAGATCGGAGACCTCCGGGGGGCTACACCTTC
>TRBJ1-5|-|TRBV7-9|-
CASSLYGAGAYNQPQHF
TGTGCCAGCAGCTTATATGGGGCAGGGGCCTACAATCAGCCCCAGCATTTT
>TRBJ2-3|-|TRBV2|TRBD2
CASRIAGALTDTQYF
TGTGCCAGCAGGATAGCGGGGGCGCTCACAGATACGCAGTATTTT